This TCR beta chain is from a study of cytomegalovirus exposure and HLA in healthy donors. The study's findings and limits: According to the study, roughly 160 TCR beta chains were cytomegalovirus-associated. A few CMV-associated chains were confirmed in vitro to be specific for CMV antigens. TCR beta V segments were, for the most part, productive about 90% or about 30% of the time in an earlier analysis.

The length of the CDR3 is 13 residues. V gave up 4 bases and J gave up 5 bases, with 9 bases separating them. Germline assignment: CDR1 SGHVS and CDR2 FNYEAQ. PCR involved 60 Vbeta and 13 Jbeta primers. The table came from immunoSEQ multiplex PCR; TCRdb's copy has only in-frame clones and leaves some out. This sample yields 100,000 or so clones, of which roughly 73% are seen a single time; roughly 3.5% belongs to the top ten. For this clone: Its antigen is not identified.

Source material: PBMCs. The clonotype comes from a man aged 35 to 55 in good health and CMV-seronegative. This sequence joins TRBV7-6 and TRBJ1-5; TRBD1 is a possible D gene (6 bases). CDR3 loop: CASSSDSYQPQHF. As DNA, the CDR3 is TGTGCCAGCAGCTCGGACAGCTATCAGCCCCAGCATTTT.